This T cell receptor (beta chain) is from a study of OX40 agonist ivuxolimab in advanced cancers. Study-level points and caveats: In the 0.1 to 3.0 mg/kg range, CD4+ and CD8+ blood T cells had expanded clonally by week 6.

Sequencing used immunoSEQ multiplex PCR; TCRdb keeps in-frame clones, though not all of them. This repertoire shows 60,000 to 95,000 clones, less than 90% found once; its top ten account for 0.55% to 0.7%. The sample holds a few counts of this clone. Antigen unknown. CDR3 length: 13 residues. Germline V gene sequence: CDR1 SGHNT, CDR2 YYREEE (reference sequence). V shed 4 bases and J shed 7 bases, with 14 bases lying between them. V gene TRBV5-4 combines with J gene TRBJ1-1; the D is unclear. The source of this sequence is an adult with an advanced solid tumor such as melanoma, head and neck, liver or kidney cancer. Material: CD4+ or CD8+ T cells sorted from blood, obtained in a trial of the OX40 agonist ivuxolimab. The CDR3 DNA is TGTGCCAGCAGCCTCGGACGGCCTTTTGAAGCTTTCTTT. This sequence encodes CASSLGRPFEAFF. The full variable domain, with the rest looked up from reference TRBV5-4 and TRBJ1-1, is ETGVTQSPTHLIKTRGQQVTLRCSSQSGHNTVSWYQQALGQGPQFIFQYYREEENGRGNFPPRFSGLQFPNYSSELNVNALELDDSALYLCASSLGRPFEAFFGQGTRLTVV.